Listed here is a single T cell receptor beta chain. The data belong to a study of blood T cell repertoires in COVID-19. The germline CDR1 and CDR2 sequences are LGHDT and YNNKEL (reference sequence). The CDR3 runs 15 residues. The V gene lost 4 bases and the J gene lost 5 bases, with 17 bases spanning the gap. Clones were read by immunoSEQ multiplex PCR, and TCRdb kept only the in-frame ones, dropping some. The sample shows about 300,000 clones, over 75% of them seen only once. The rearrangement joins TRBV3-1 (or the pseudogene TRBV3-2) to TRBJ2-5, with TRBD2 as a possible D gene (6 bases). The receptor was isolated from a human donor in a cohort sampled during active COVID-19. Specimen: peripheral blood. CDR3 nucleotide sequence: TGTGCCAGCAGCCCTCCTGCGGCGGGAAGGGAGACCCAGTACTTC. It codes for CASSPPAAGRETQYF.